The TCR beta chain described here comes from a study of cytomegalovirus exposure and HLA in healthy donors (dated by TCRdb to the late 2010s). Looking at the study overall: According to an earlier analysis of 550 to 700 of the donors, 150 million to 200 million T cells yielded 117 million unique TCR beta sequences and less than 300 Gb of sequence data. An early release that covered fewer than 800 HLA-typed donors contained approximately 300 gigabases of sequencing data and approximately 85 million unique TCR sequences. Of the 398 genotyped donors, over 70% fell in the genetic ancestry cluster associated with self-reported Caucasian donors. The aim of the study was to test whether cataloging public T cell receptors could identify signatures of past pathogen exposure. The study profiled the T cell repertoires of 500 to 800 subjects by immunosequencing and related them to cytomegalovirus serostatus. In addition to the first cohort of 666 subjects, a separate validation cohort of 120 different subjects was used. The study combined high-throughput TCR immunosequencing, statistical association of individual TCRs with disease status, and machine learning to predict cytomegalovirus infection status. To study patterns of TCR occurrence, a later analysis re-analyzed previously published TCR beta repertoires from around 670 donors and added high-resolution HLA genotyping. Rather than drawing on any new phenotypic data, the later analysis identified candidate immune exposures from TCR beta sequences and the way those sequences occurred across donors. To decide whether each TCR beta V gene segment behaved as functional or pseudogenic, an earlier analysis of some 570 of the donors relied on high-throughput TCR beta sequencing. Donor age, sex, ethnicity and CMV serostatus were compiled together with the repertoire data. A later genetic analysis used genome-wide SNP genotypes for about 60% of the 666 donors, treating that subset as a discovery cohort. Every repertoire in the discovery cohort had been generated on one and the same sequencing platform. HLA typing covered class I and class II loci at four-digit resolution. The number of donors typed differed by locus, with roughly 620-640 for A, B, C, DRB1 and DQB1, around 560 for DQA1, 600 to 610 for DPA1, and around 450 for DPB1. Because of strong linkage in the cohort, four to six DR-DQ haplotypes were treated as single units for association and clustering. Among some 410 genotyped donors of the cohort, an average of roughly 230,000 unique TCR beta nucleotide sequences was sequenced per donor, of which roughly 17% were non-productive. Study-wide findings and limitations: Roughly uniform sequencing depth across donors was assumed in presence/absence analyses, although this assumption may not hold. When HLA alleles, especially DR and DQ, strongly co-occurred, TCR associations were difficult to assign to individual alleles. Linkage disequilibrium might explain the correlated functional status among segregating V segments, but an unknown experimental factor could not be excluded. A few of the identified cytomegalovirus-associated TCR beta chains were confirmed in vitro to be specific for cytomegalovirus antigens. While some public TCRs were present in many individuals, most TCR sequences turned up only very rarely across donors. In this cohort, only TCR beta chains were sequenced, and detectable features were limited by the absence of alpha or paired-chain data. The classifier was reported to diagnose cytomegalovirus status with high specificity and sensitivity in both the original cohort and the validation cohort. It was suggested by the authors that the approach could potentially be generalized to other disease states and immunological phenotypes. Because counts were too low, seventeen rarely observed V segments, including chromosome 9 orphons, were excluded from the earlier analysis of some 590 of the donors. In a later analysis, the rate of TCR association differed among HLA loci, with DRB1 alleles having the most associated TCRs and HLA-C alleles having the fewest. A further reported finding was that TCR beta sequences accurately predicted the HLA-A and HLA-B alleles for most subjects in the first cohort. The sequencing pipeline was judged likely to have produced a cluster of highly shared sequence variants as a technical artifact. Because HLA typing was missing for some donors at each locus, association tests included only the typed subset. In an earlier analysis of some 500 of the donors, most TCR beta V segments appeared in productive rearrangements about 90% or about 30% of the time, broadly matching IMGT annotations. An association between a missense DCLRE1C variant and V-gene and J-gene trimming of TCR beta chains was found in a later genetic analysis and replicated in an independent cohort. In a later analysis, some 18,000 TCR beta sequences were associated with specific HLA alleles at a false discovery rate of 0.05. In a later genetic analysis, fewer N-insertions in productive TCRs were reported among donors in an Asian-associated ancestry cluster than the approximately 670-donor mean. Several of the top co-occurrence clusters appeared to be linked to parvovirus B19, influenza, CMV and Epstein-Barr virus, according to a later analysis. In a later analysis, HLA-associated TCR beta chains showed more clonal expansion and lower generation probabilities than non-associated chains that were equally common. Because the 87-base-pair reads could not distinguish some IMGT-functional V segments, including TRBV6-2 and TRBV6-3, those segments were excluded. A later analysis found that most CMV-associated TCR beta chains appeared HLA-restricted, with HLA associations seemingly driven largely by CMV exposure. Immune exposure information for the cohort was limited to CMV serostatus. In the study, about 150 TCR beta chains were listed as associated with cytomegalovirus.

The cohort comprised several hundred healthy bone marrow donors. At the time of sampling, every cohort member was nominally healthy, though immune exposures that went unrecorded were likely present. The donor was CMV seronegative and belonged to the group of 350 or so seronegative cohort members. A peripheral blood sample was collected from each donor, and TCR beta sequencing was performed on peripheral blood mononuclear cells. Genomic DNA extraction from the blood cell samples was performed with the Qiagen DNeasy Blood Extraction Kit. Library generation was performed with the immunoSEQ multiplex PCR assay. The multiplex PCR relied on a mix of 60 forward primers for TCR Vbeta segments and 13 reverse primers for TCR Jbeta segments. The CDR3 region of rearranged TCR beta genes was amplified from genomic DNA by a multiplex PCR assay. The Illumina HiSeq System was used to sequence the amplified TCR beta libraries as 87-base-pair reads. As for the authors' bioinformatics: Across the 700 or so repertoires, a later analysis counted around 80 million unique TCR beta chains, some 11 million of which were shared by at least two donors. To remove PCR and sequencing errors, raw reads were error-corrected and collapsed into unique sequences using a nearest-neighbor algorithm that merged closely related sequences. Alignment of CDR3 sequences to IMGT reference sequences was used to assign V, D and J gene segments. For a sequence to be retained, a match of at least six nucleotides was required to both a V gene segment and a J gene segment. Rearrangements were called productive when the CDR3 lacked stop codons and stayed in frame with V and J; all others were non-productive. CDR3 was defined by IMGT convention, running from the second conserved V-encoded cysteine to the conserved J-encoded phenylalanine. Sequences without an unambiguous match to a single V gene segment were excluded from the earlier analysis of almost 600 of the donors. An earlier analysis of a few hundred of the donors classified V segments as functional when productive rearrangements were above 56.7% and as segregating when the standard deviation between donors was above 5%. A statistical classification framework was built to diagnose cytomegalovirus status from the catalog of TCR beta chain sequences. A later analysis assigned V and J genes by comparing TCR nucleotide sequences with IMGT/GENE-DB human TR gene sequences. In a later analysis, CDR3 sequences and most-parsimonious VDJ recombination scenarios were assigned using the TCRdist pipeline. In a later analysis, every TCR beta chain was defined by the combination of its CDR3 amino acid sequence and its V-gene family, and reads without a unique V-gene family were dropped. In a later analysis, 500 to 650 highly shared, low-generation-probability nucleotide sequences were removed to address suspected cross-contamination and a sequencing artifact. For each public chain, a later analysis derived a clonal expansion index from normalized ranks of inferred template counts within each repertoire. In a later analysis, generation probabilities were computed using a VDJ recombination model fitted to out-of-frame rearrangements, and the results were checked against IGoR. In a later analysis, TCR-TCR, TCR-HLA and TCR-CMV co-occurrence was scored with hypergeometric tests, and a repertoire-size bias correction was applied to TCR pairs. To estimate false discovery rates, a later analysis permuted the HLA or CMV assignments 20 times. In a later analysis, co-occurring TCRs were grouped using DBSCAN, and TCRdist sequence similarity was added for clustering within HLA-allele-positive subsets. Repertoires with fewer than 30,000 or more than 120,000 public chains, plus five repertoires with anomalous nucleotide sharing, were excluded from co-occurrence clustering. TCRdb carries this immuneACCESS record with in-frame sequences only. Its versions omit some clonotypes, under half of them owing to an unresolved V gene in the studies checked, with the rest unexplained. D and trimming come from the DNA, and the V and J calls and clone size come from that table. This sample gives 150,000 to 200,000 clones in total; about four fifths of them show up just once. In total, the top ten clones hold approximately 2% of the sample.

A note on this clone: Its antigen is still unknown. No much larger clone is present one base from it, and per-base qualities are unavailable.

The germline ends are 7 bases apart after V is trimmed by 4 bases and J by 0 bases. Via the germline V gene, CDR1 is SNHLY and CDR2 FYNNEI. From its cysteine to its phenylalanine, the CDR3 spans 14 amino acids. Only the CDR3 portion is preserved as DNA: 42 bases, with reading frame beginning at the first base. The chain links TRBV2 with TRBJ1-5; the D gene cannot be named for sure. The sample was PBMCs. This receptor was identified in a woman under 40 in good health and CMV-seronegative. Read as DNA, the sequence is TGTGCCAGCAGTGTGGGAGATAGCAATCAGCCCCAGCATTTT. Its protein reads: CASSVGDSNQPQHF.